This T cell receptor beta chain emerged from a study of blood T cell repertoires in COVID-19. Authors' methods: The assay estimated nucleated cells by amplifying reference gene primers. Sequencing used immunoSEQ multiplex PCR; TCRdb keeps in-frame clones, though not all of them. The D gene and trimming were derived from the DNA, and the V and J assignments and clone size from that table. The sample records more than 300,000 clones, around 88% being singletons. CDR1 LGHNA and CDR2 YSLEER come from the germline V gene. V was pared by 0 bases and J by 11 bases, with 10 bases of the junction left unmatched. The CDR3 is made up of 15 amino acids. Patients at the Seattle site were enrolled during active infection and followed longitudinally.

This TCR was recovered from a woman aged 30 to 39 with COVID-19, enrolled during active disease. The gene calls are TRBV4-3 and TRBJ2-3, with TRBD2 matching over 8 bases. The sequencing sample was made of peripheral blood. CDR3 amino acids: CASSQDSGTSNVQYF. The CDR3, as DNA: TGCGCCAGCAGCCAAGACTCCGGGACTAGTAATGTGCAGTATTTT.